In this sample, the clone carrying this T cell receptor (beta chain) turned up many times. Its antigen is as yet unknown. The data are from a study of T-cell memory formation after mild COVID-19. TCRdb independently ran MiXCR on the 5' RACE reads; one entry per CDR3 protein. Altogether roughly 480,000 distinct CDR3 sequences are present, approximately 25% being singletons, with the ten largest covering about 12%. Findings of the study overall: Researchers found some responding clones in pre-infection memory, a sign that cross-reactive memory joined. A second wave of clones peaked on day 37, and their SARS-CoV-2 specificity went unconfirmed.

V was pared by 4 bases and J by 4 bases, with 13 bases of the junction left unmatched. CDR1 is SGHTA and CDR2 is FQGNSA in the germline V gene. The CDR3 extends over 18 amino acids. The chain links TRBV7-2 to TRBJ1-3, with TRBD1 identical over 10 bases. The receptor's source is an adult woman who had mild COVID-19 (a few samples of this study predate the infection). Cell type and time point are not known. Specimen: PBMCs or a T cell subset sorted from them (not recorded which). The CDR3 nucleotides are TGTGCCAGCAGCTCCCCCATGTCGACAGGGGGCGTCGGAAACACCATATATTTT. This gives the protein CASSSPMSTGGVGNTIYF.